This record looks at one T cell receptor (beta chain) sequence and its context. These data come from a study of blood T cell repertoires in COVID-19. Profiling relied on immunoSEQ multiplex PCR, and the TCRdb table lists in-frame clones only, not all of them. There are about 260,000 clones in the sample; around 86% occur only once, and roughly 2% lies in the top ten. Germline V gene sequence: CDR1 MDHEN, CDR2 SYDVKM. The junction had 11 bases not matched to a gene; V was cut back by 6 bases and J by 0 bases. CDR3 length: 17 amino acids. The study assigned cohorts using participant-reported clinical history.

The sample taken for sequencing was PBMCs or T cells enriched from blood (not recorded which). This receptor was taken from a woman between 45 and 65 years old who had recovered from COVID-19. The chain employs TRBV28 and TRBJ1-3, with 7 bases that match TRBD1. The CDR3: CASRDTTGDSSGNTIYF. CDR3 nucleotide sequence: TGTGCCAGCAGAGATACTACAGGGGACTCCTCTGGAAACACCATATATTTT.